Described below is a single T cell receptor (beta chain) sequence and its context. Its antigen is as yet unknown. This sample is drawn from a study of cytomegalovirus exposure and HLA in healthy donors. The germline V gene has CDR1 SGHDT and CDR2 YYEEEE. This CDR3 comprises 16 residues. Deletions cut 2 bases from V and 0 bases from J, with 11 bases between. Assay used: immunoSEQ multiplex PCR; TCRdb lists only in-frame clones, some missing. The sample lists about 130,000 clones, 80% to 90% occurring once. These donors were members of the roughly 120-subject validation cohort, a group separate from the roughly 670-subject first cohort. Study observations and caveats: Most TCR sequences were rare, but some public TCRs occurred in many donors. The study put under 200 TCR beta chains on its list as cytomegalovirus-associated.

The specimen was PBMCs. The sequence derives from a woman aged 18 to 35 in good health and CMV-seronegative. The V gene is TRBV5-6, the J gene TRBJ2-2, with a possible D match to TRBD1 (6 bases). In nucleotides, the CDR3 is TGTGCCAGCAGCTTTCTCGGGACAACGAACACCGGGGAGCTGTTTTTT. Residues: CASSFLGTTNTGELFF. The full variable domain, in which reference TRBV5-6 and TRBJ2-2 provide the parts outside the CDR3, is DAGVTQSPTHLIKTRGQQVTLRCSPKSGHDTVSWYQQALGQGPQFIFQYYEEEERQRGNFPDRFSGHQFPNYSSELNVNALLLGDSALYLCASSFLGTTNTGELFFGEGSRLTVL.